These 10 T cell receptor beta chains share one sample of origin, sequenced in a study of T cells in Graves' hyperthyroidism and ophthalmopathy. Amplification of TCR beta CDR3 regions used RNA as the template. Carried out on the TCR CDR3, a first-round RT-PCR used the HTBI primer set. From the multiplex PCR reads, TCRdb called clonotypes with MiXCR, one entry per CDR3 protein. The table includes approximately 640,000 distinct CDR3 sequences, 17% detected once. Sequenced input: blood. These receptors all stem from a man in his fifties with Graves' hyperthyroidism.

This clonotype came up many times. V usage is TRBV6-2 or TRBV6-3 and J usage is TRBJ2-7, with 7 bases matching TRBD1. V dropped 5 bases and J dropped 0; count of bases not matched to a gene: 10. This CDR3 has 16 residues. CDR1 MNHEY and CDR2 SVGEGT come from the germline V gene. CDR3 bases: TGTGCCAGCAGTACGGTTACGACAGGGAACTCCTACGAGCAGTACTTC. Translated, it gives CASSTVTTGNSYEQYF.

The genes are TRBV5-1 and TRBJ2-1; 10 bases are a match to TRBD2. Germline trimming cut 4 bases from V and 5 bases from J; bases unmatched to any gene: 9. This CDR3 has 16 amino acids. Germline CDR1 SGHRS, CDR2 YFSETQ. Written as DNA, the CDR3 is TGCGCCAGCAGCCCCCGGGTAGCGGGAGGTCACAATGAGCAGTTCTTC. This translates into CASSPRVAGGHNEQFF. The whole variable domain, remainder taken from reference TRBV5-1 and TRBJ2-1, is KAGVTQTPRYLIKTRGQQVTLSCSPISGHRSVSWYQQTPGQGLQFLFEYFSETQRNKGNFPGRFSGRQFSNSRSEMNVSTLELGDSALYLCASSPRVAGGHNEQFFGPGTRLTVL.

V and J are TRBV6-1 and TRBJ2-3; tentatively, D is TRBD1 (5 bases). V was trimmed by 3 bases and J by 4 bases, leaving 14 bases between them. The length of the CDR3 is 15 residues. Per the germline V gene, CDR1 is MNHNS and CDR2 is SASEGT. The CDR3 sequence: CASSDPLQGADTQYF. The CDR3 bases are TGTGCCAGCAGTGATCCCTTGCAGGGTGCAGATACGCAGTATTTT.

There are many counts of this clonotype. The V call is TRBV12-3 or TRBV12-4, the J call TRBJ2-7; no clear D. Trimming removed 4 bases from V and 2 bases from J, with 9 bases in between. The CDR3 has 13 residues. The CDR3 region is CASSYHLTYEQYF. CDR3 coding DNA: TGTGCCAGCAGTTACCACTTGACCTACGAGCAGTACTTC.

This clonotype was recorded many times. The rearrangement uses TRBV28 and TRBJ2-5, with D tentatively TRBD1 (5 bases). V was shortened by 3 bases and J by 1 base, with 12 bases between the two germline ends. There are 15 residues in the CDR3. CDR1 is MDHEN and CDR2 is SYDVKM in the germline V gene. The DNA of the CDR3 is TGTGCCAGCAGTTTTCAGGGCCCGTCCCAAGAGACCCAGTACTTC. Residues: CASSFQGPSQETQYF.

This chain uses TRBV5-1 with TRBJ1-1; maybe TRBD1 (5 bases). The CDR3 is made up of 15 amino acids. V gave up 2 bases and J gave up 1 base, with 12 bases separating them. Germline CDR1 and CDR2: SGHRS and YFSETQ. CDR3 in amino acids: CASSFGGGPNTEAFF. Here the CDR3 DNA reads TGCGCCAGCAGCTTCGGGGGAGGGCCGAACACTGAAGCTTTCTTT.

A few counts support this clonotype. CDR3 in DNA: TGCGCCAGCAGCCAAGAAGAAGCTCAGGGGGCGAGGGAGACCCAGTACTTC. As protein: CASSQEEAQGARETQYF. This rearrangement joins TRBV4-1 to TRBJ2-5; 8 bases are a match to TRBD1. CDR3 size: 17 residues. V lost 0 bases, J lost 5 bases, and 11 bases stayed unmatched. Germline V CDR1 and CDR2: MGHRA, YSYEKL.

The rearrangement uses TRBV27 and TRBJ2-2; D ambiguous. Trimming left V 3 bases short and J 6 bases short, with 11 bases between. CDR3 size: 14 residues. The germline CDR1 and CDR2 sequences are MNHEY and SMNVEV (reference sequence). CDR3 DNA: TGTGCCAGCAGTTTGACTGAGTCGGCCGGGGAGCTGTTTTTT. It codes for CASSLTESAGELFF.

Ten or more counts support this clonotype. The chain employs TRBV9 and TRBJ2-5; 12 bases agree with TRBD2. The CDR3 sequence is 18 residues long. Germline V gives CDR1 SGDLS, CDR2 YYNGEE. The J segment lost 3 bases and the V segment lost 1 base, leaving 10 bases of the junction unmatched. The chain's CDR3 is CASSVSLAGGPEKETQYF. In nucleotides, the CDR3 is TGTGCCAGCAGCGTAAGCCTAGCGGGAGGGCCGGAAAAAGAGACCCAGTACTTC.

This clonotype was recorded at least ten times. The V call is TRBV7-2, the J call TRBJ1-6, with a tentative D call TRBD1 (5 bases). V was pared by 2 bases and J by 8 bases, with 13 bases between. Germline V gives CDR1 SGHTA, CDR2 FQGNSA. The CDR3 covers 15 residues. The CDR3 DNA follows: TGTGCCAGCAGCTTACGGGGCCTGAGGGATTCACCCCTCCACTTT. Translating it yields CASSLRGLRDSPLHF.